The 14 T cell receptor beta chains below were found in one sample sequenced in a study of monozygotic twins with inflammatory bowel disease. Each CDR3 protein gets one entry in TCRdb, which reprocessed the 5' RACE reads and gives no DNA. This sample carries 420,000 or so distinct CDR3 sequences, with 2% to 2.5% going to the ten biggest clones. The sequenced sample consisted of blood. The receptor set was obtained from a human donor with ulcerative colitis or Crohn's disease, or a healthy co-twin of an affected twin (not recorded which).

The chain uses TRBV25-1 and TRBJ2-1; without DNA, the TCRdb call of TRBD1 cannot be checked. The CDR3 consists of 16 residues. In germline, CDR1 is MGHDK, CDR2 SYGVNS. CDR3 sequence: CASSEYRGMDYNEQFF.

The chain carries TRBV18 and TRBJ2-5; the D call from TCRdb, TRBD2, cannot be confirmed without DNA. Germline V gene sequence: CDR1 KGHSH, CDR2 LQKENI. CDR3 length: 16 amino acids. The CDR3 is CASSPLSGDLGETQYF.

The gene calls are TRBV2 and TRBJ1-5. Germline values: CDR1 SNHLY, CDR2 FYNNEI. CDR3 length: 14 residues. CDR3 region: CASRGTVRREPQHF. The full variable domain, with the rest looked up from reference TRBV2 and TRBJ1-5, is EPEVTQTPSHQVTQMGQEVILRCVPISNHLYFYWYRQILGQKVEFLVSFYNNEISEKSEIFDDQFSVERPDGSNFTLKIRSTKLEDSAMYFCASRGTVRREPQHFGDGTRLSIL.

This CDR3 reads CASSLAGVQETQYF. The chain is built from TRBV7-2 and TRBJ2-5. The germline V gene encodes CDR1 SGHTA and CDR2 FQGNSA. The CDR3 consists of 14 residues.

The chain has TRBV7-2 and TRBJ2-3. This CDR3 is built from 12 residues. The germline V gene encodes CDR1 SGHTA and CDR2 FQGNSA. The CDR3 here is CASSPEGDTQYF.

This CDR3 reads CASSPTGIAYEQYF. The chain combines TRBV6-1 with TRBJ2-7. Germline V gene sequence: CDR1 MNHNS, CDR2 SASEGT. The CDR3 extends over 14 amino acids.

The J gene is TRBJ2-1, the V gene TRBV11-3; as DNA is missing, the TRBD1 call by TCRdb cannot be tested. The V gene's germline CDR1 is SGHNT and CDR2 YENEEA. CDR3 length: 15 amino acids. This CDR3 reads CASSLSGTGDNEQFF.

The V gene is TRBV7-2, the J gene TRBJ2-2; no DNA is available, so the TRBD2 call from TCRdb remains unchecked. The V gene's germline CDR1 is SGHTA and CDR2 FQGNSA. The CDR3 consists of 15 residues. The CDR3 here is CASRVSSSVGGELFF.

The V gene is TRBV5-5, the J gene TRBJ2-5. The CDR3 loop spans 13 amino acids. The V gene's germline CDR1 is SGHKS and CDR2 YYEKEE (reference sequence). CDR3 region: CASSFEVQETQYF.

V is TRBV28 and J is TRBJ2-1. CDR1 MDHEN and CDR2 SYDVKM come from the germline V gene. The CDR3 runs 16 residues. CDR3 in amino acids: CASSYETATGNNEQFF.

The chain employs TRBV5-1 and TRBJ2-1. There are 12 residues in the CDR3. Germline V CDR1 and CDR2: SGHRS, YFSETQ. The CDR3 loop reads CASSLALDEQFF.

The V and J genes are TRBV18 and TRBJ2-4; TCRdb returns TRBD1, unconfirmable since there is no DNA. The CDR3 is made up of 14 amino acids. In germline, CDR1 is KGHSH, CDR2 LQKENI. Here the CDR3 reads CASSPLGQGNIQYF.

The gene calls are TRBV11-2 and TRBJ1-2; TCRdb's assignment of TRBD1 cannot be checked, as there is no DNA. Per germline, CDR1 SGHAT and CDR2 FQNNGV. CDR3 size: 15 residues. CDR3 protein: CASSPQQTGGHGYTF. Complete variable domain (other parts from reference TRBV11-2 and TRBJ1-2): EAGVAQSPRYKIIEKRQSVAFWCNPISGHATLYWYQQILGQGPKLLIQFQNNGVVDDSQLPKDRFSAERLKGVDSTLKIQPAKLEDSAVYLCASSPQQTGGHGYTFGSGTRLTVV.

The V call is TRBV7-2, the J call TRBJ2-3; absent DNA, TCRdb's TRBD2 call cannot be checked. The CDR3 is made up of 13 amino acids. CDR1 SGHTA and CDR2 FQGNSA come from the germline V gene. The CDR3 is CASSSGLATTQYF.